Listed below are T cell receptor beta chains from one sample, sequenced in a study of blood T cell repertoires in COVID-19. Sequenced by immunoSEQ multiplex PCR; TCRdb stores in-frame clones only, minus some. The sample includes some 250,000 clones, around 89% seen only once; the top ten take just under 9%. Sequenced material: PBMCs or T cells enriched from blood (not recorded which). The origin of the receptors is a man aged 40-55 years who had recovered from COVID-19. Both conserved end residues are part of each CDR3. A D gene is named only where the DNA matches it firmly. Rows give clone size only sometimes, using once, few, many, or a class for an expanded clone.

abundance	v_gene	j_gene	d_gene	len	CDR3nt	CDR3aa
-	TRBV6-5	TRBJ1-2	TRBD1	15	TGTGCCAGCAGAGCCGGGGACAGATTCTTCTATGGCTACACCTTC	CASRAGDRFFYGYTF
few	TRBV18	TRBJ1-1	TRBD1	16	TGTGCCAGCTCACCACTAGGACAGGGTACTAACACTGAAGCTTTCTTT	CASSPLGQGTNTEAFF
-	TRBV7-3	TRBJ1-2	TRBD1	15	TGTGCCAGCAGCTTAACGCGGACAGGGCCCAGTGGCTACACCTTC	CASSLTRTGPSGYTF
-	TRBV9	TRBJ2-4	TRBD1	15	TGTGCCAGCAGCGTATCGCCCACAGGGGAAAACATTCAGTACTTC	CASSVSPTGENIQYF
-	TRBV6-4	TRBJ2-1	TRBD2	15	TGTGCCAGCAGTATACTAGCGGGAGGGGTTAATGAGCAGTTCTTC	CASSILAGGVNEQFF
-	TRBV2	TRBJ1-1	-	12	TGTGCCAGCCTCACAGCGGACACTGAAGCTTTCTTT	CASLTADTEAFF
-	TRBV5-4	TRBJ2-2	-	17	TGTGCCAGCAGCGTACGCTCAGGGCCCCGAAACACCGGGGAGCTGTTTTTT	CASSVRSGPRNTGELFF
-	TRBV29-1	TRBJ2-7	-	12	TGCAGCGTGGGAGTTGGGCCCTACGAGCAGTACTTC	CSVGVGPYEQYF
-	TRBV28	TRBJ1-5	TRBD1	16	TGTGCCAGCAGTTTCATTCTACGTACAGGGGATCAGCCCCAGCATTTT	CASSFILRTGDQPQHF
-	TRBV4-1	TRBJ2-7	-	17	TGCGCCAGCAGCCAGCCACGGACAGCCTTAACACCCTACGAGCAGTACTTC	CASSQPRTALTPYEQYF
-	TRBV19	TRBJ1-1	-	15	TGTGCCAGTAGTATAGCAACAGTCGGTGGCACTGAAGCTTTCTTT	CASSIATVGGTEAFF
-	TRBV11-3	TRBJ2-7	TRBD1	15	TGTGCCAGCAGCTTAGCCCGGACAGGGTCCTACGAGCAGTACTTC	CASSLARTGSYEQYF
-	TRBV28	TRBJ1-5	-	17	TGTGCCAGCAGTTTTATCGGGTGGGTGACGAACAATCAGCCCCAGCATTTT	CASSFIGWVTNNQPQHF
few	TRBV6-5	TRBJ2-5	-	11	TGTGCCAGCAGTTACCGGGAGACCCAGTACTTC	CASSYRETQYF
-	TRBV5-5	TRBJ1-2	-	13	TGTGCCAGCAGCTTGGTAGGGAGCCCCGGCTACACCTTC	CASSLVGSPGYTF
-	TRBV5-8	TRBJ2-3	TRBD2	17	TGTGCCAGCAGCGCCGGTACTTGGCGGGGGGCCGGAGATACGCAGTATTTT	CASSAGTWRGAGDTQYF
-	TRBV4-1	TRBJ1-2	-	15	TGCGCCAGCAGCCAAGGCGGGGCCTTCCAGTATGGCTACACCTTC	CASSQGGAFQYGYTF
-	TRBV6-1	TRBJ2-5	TRBD1	13	TGTGCCAGCAGTGAGGACAGGGAGATTACCCAGTACTTC	CASSEDREITQYF
-	TRBV10-3	TRBJ2-4	-	16	TGTGCCATCTCGAGGGGAGAGGAGGGGGCCAAAAACATTCAGTACTTC	CAISRGEEGAKNIQYF
-	TRBV12-3/TRBV12-4	TRBJ1-1	-	11	TGTGCCAGCATTCTCAACACTGAAGCTTTCTTT	CASILNTEAFF
-	TRBV18	TRBJ1-1	-	15	TGTGCCAGCTCACCCTTCGACAGCCAGAACACTGAAGCTTTCTTT	CASSPFDSQNTEAFF
-	TRBV7-8	TRBJ1-1	-	16	TGTGCCAGCAGCTTAGCTTGGGACACCCTCGCCACTGAAGCTTTCTTT	CASSLAWDTLATEAFF
once	TRBV14	TRBJ2-5	-	16	TGTGCCAGCAGCCAAGGTACACAGGGGAGGTCGGAGACCCAGTACTTC	CASSQGTQGRSETQYF